Below are 32 T cell receptor beta chains sequenced from a single sample in a study of CD8+CD57+ T cells in acquired aplastic anemia. The TCR beta profiling, which covered VDJ combination and CDR3 sequence, was carried out using genomic DNA as the template. TCRdb processed the reads anew with MiXCR; each CDR3 protein has one entry. The table records fewer than 200,000 distinct CDR3 sequences, approximately 60% of them present only once. Sequenced sample: sorted CD4+, CD8+, or CD8+CD57+ T cells (not recorded which) from PBMCs. The receptors here all came from a human donor in good health.

The rearrangement joins TRBV12-3 or TRBV12-4 to TRBJ2-7; 9 bases are shared with TRBD2. This CDR3 contains 14 residues. Unmatched junction bases numbered 12, after V lost 8 bases and J lost 7 bases. The CDR3 sequence: CASGGSGSMMEQYF. The CDR3 DNA sequence: TGTGCCAGCGGGGGTAGCGGGAGTATGATGGAGCAGTACTTC.

The gene calls are TRBV10-3 and TRBJ1-2; TRBD1 is a possible D gene (6 bases). The CDR3 consists of 13 residues. Trimming removed 10 bases at V and 2 bases at J, with 14 bases between. Germline assignment: CDR1 ENHRY and CDR2 SYGVKD. The DNA for the CDR3 is TGTGCCAGGTCGGACACAGGGAACTATGGCTACACCTTC. It is translated as CARSDTGNYGYTF.

The CDR3 loop reads CASSVSSTDTQYF. In DNA form, the CDR3 reads TGTGCCAGCAGCGTGTCTAGCACAGATACGCAGTATTTT. This rearrangement joins TRBV9 to TRBJ2-3, with D hard to call. Germline values: CDR1 SGDLS, CDR2 YYNGEE. This CDR3 is 13 amino acids long. Trimming left V 2 bases short and J 0 bases short, with 4 bases between.

This clonotype was counted once. This chain joins TRBV7-2 and TRBJ2-3; D is uncertain. The CDR3 totals 15 residues. The V gene's germline CDR1 is SGHTA and CDR2 FQGNSA. V shed 4 bases and J shed 0 bases, with 11 bases lying between them. The CDR3 nucleotides read TGTGCCAGCAGCTCACGGCCATTGAGCACAGATACGCAGTATTTT. Translated, it gives CASSSRPLSTDTQYF.

The genes are TRBV11-3 and TRBJ2-5; a weak D match, TRBD2 (6 bases). This CDR3 has 15 amino acids. Germline V gene lookup returns CDR1 SGHNT and CDR2 YENEEA. V gave up 5 bases and J gave up 0 bases, with 13 bases separating them. The CDR3 sequence is CASSQLAWYQETQYF. CDR3 nucleotide sequence: TGTGCCAGCAGCCAGCTAGCGTGGTACCAAGAGACCCAGTACTTC.

The rearrangement joins TRBV6-5 to TRBJ1-1; D unclear. The germline V gene has CDR1 MNHEY and CDR2 SVGAGI. The CDR3 is 10 residues long. Trimming took off 5 bases at V and 8 bases at J, with 6 bases between the two ends. The CDR3: CASSKLEAFF. The DNA for the CDR3 is TGTGCCAGCAGTAAGCTAGAAGCTTTCTTT.

V gene TRBV7-3 combines with J gene TRBJ2-1; the match to TRBD2 covers 8 bases. The germline CDR1 and CDR2 sequences are SGHTA and FQGTGA. Trimming took 5 bases from V and 4 from J; bases not matched to a gene: 7. The CDR3 contains 15 residues. CDR3 region: CASSHGGGRYNEQFF. The CDR3 DNA sequence: TGTGCCAGCAGCCACGGGGGGGGGCGATACAATGAGCAGTTCTTC. The complete variable domain, with remaining parts taken from reference TRBV7-3 and TRBJ2-1, reads GAGVSQTPSNKVTEKGKYVELRCDPISGHTALYWYRQSLGQGPEFLIYFQGTGAADDSGLPNDRFFAVRPEGSVSTLKIQRTERGDSAVYLCASSHGGGRYNEQFFGPGTRLTVL.

The rearrangement links TRBV10-2 to TRBJ1-1; TRBD1 might be the D (6 bases). V was pared by 6 bases and J by 5 bases, with 22 bases between. Germline V gene data show CDR1 as WSHSY and CDR2 as SAAADI. The CDR3 is made up of 16 amino acids. CDR3 residues: CASRGSGTNPRTEAFF. CDR3 DNA sequence: TGCGCCAGCAGGGGATCCGGGACAAACCCGAGGACTGAAGCTTTCTTT.

CDR3 residues: CASSLGLTGGNRYEQYF. The CDR3 region has the DNA TGTGCCAGCAGCTTAGGGCTGACAGGGGGTAATAGGTACGAGCAGTACTTC. This rearrangement joins TRBV7-3 to TRBJ2-7; 9 bases fit TRBD1. This CDR3 region has 17 residues. Germline lookup yields CDR1 SGHTA and CDR2 FQGTGA. After removal of 2 bases from V and 4 bases from J, the junction contained 12 bases not matched to a gene.

This clonotype was observed at least ten times. The rearrangement uses TRBV2 and TRBJ2-2, with TRBD2 matching 10 bases. Germline CDR1 reads SNHLY; CDR2 reads FYNNEI. V gave up 2 bases and J gave up 6 bases; unmatched junction bases: 9. CDR3 size: 17 residues. The CDR3 protein is CASSEWLAGAISGELFF. The CDR3 nucleotides are TGTGCCAGCAGTGAATGGCTAGCGGGAGCAATATCCGGGGAGCTGTTTTTT.

This clonotype came up a few times. This sequence joins TRBV29-1 and TRBJ1-2, with a tentative D call TRBD1 (6 bases). Germline V gene lookup returns CDR1 SQVTM and CDR2 ANQGSEA. Deletions cut 5 bases from V and 3 bases from J, with 13 bases between. The CDR3 is made up of 13 amino acids. The CDR3 bases are TGCAGCGTTAGGGGGGACGGAGACTATGGCTACACCTTC. This gives the protein CSVRGDGDYGYTF.

The CDR3 coding sequence is TGTGCCAGCAGCTTCTCCGGGACAGGGAATTCACCCCTCCACTTT. Protein: CASSFSGTGNSPLHF. The V and J genes are TRBV7-9 and TRBJ1-6; TRBD1 matches at 9 bases. V shed 3 bases and J 7 bases; nucleotides not matched to a gene: 4. This CDR3 comprises 15 residues. Germline lookup yields CDR1 SEHNR and CDR2 FQNEAQ (reference sequence).

This sequence joins TRBV29-1 and TRBJ2-1, with D tentatively TRBD1 (5 bases). The CDR3 is made up of 15 amino acids. CDR1 SQVTM and CDR2 ANQGSEA come from the germline V gene. The V and J ends lost 5 bases and 0 bases respectively, with 14 bases between them. Written as DNA, the CDR3 is TGCAGCGTTTTAACAGGCTTCAGCTCCTACAATGAGCAGTTCTTC. This encodes CSVLTGFSSYNEQFF.

The chain has TRBV2 and TRBJ2-1; 7 bases agree with TRBD1. Germline V gives CDR1 SNHLY, CDR2 FYNNEI. Trimming took 2 bases from V and 4 from J; bases not matched to a gene: 5. The CDR3 is made up of 15 amino acids. CDR3 loop: CASSEQGTAYNEQFF. The CDR3 coding sequence is TGTGCCAGCAGTGAACAGGGGACAGCTTACAATGAGCAGTTCTTC.

This clonotype was counted at least ten times. The chain combines TRBV12-3 or TRBV12-4 with TRBJ2-5; no definite D call. The CDR3 length is 13 residues. V dropped 5 bases and J dropped 4 bases, with 11 bases sitting between them. CDR3: CASSQTSTETQYF. CDR3 bases: TGTGCCAGCAGTCAAACTTCAACAGAGACCCAGTACTTC.

This clonotype has only a few counts. The V call is TRBV20-1, the J call TRBJ1-2; the D is unclear. This CDR3 is built from 8 residues. V lost 6 bases and J lost 13, with 9 bases in between. The germline CDR1 and CDR2 sequences are DFQATT and SNEGSKA (reference sequence). As DNA, the CDR3 is TGCAGTGCACCCCCGTTCACCTTC. This gives the protein CSAPPFTF.

Of note for this clonotype: One end of the junction varies from germline; a read error may be responsible. The chain couples TRBV9 to TRBJ1-1; tentative D call: TRBD1 (5 bases). The CDR3 covers 14 residues. The germline V gene has CDR1 SGDLS and CDR2 YYNGEE. CDR3 nucleotides: TGCGCCAGCAGCTTGTGGGGGAGGGGAGATGGAGCTTTCTTT. Translation gives CASSLWGRGDGAFF.

This chain connects TRBV29-1 to TRBJ2-2, with D possibly matching TRBD1 (6 bases). V lost 6 bases and J 8 bases, leaving 10 bases between the germline ends. This CDR3 is built from 11 residues. The germline V gene has CDR1 SQVTM and CDR2 ANQGSEA. CDR3 protein: CSVYRAGELFF. CDR3 coding DNA: TGCAGCGTCTACAGGGCAGGGGAGCTGTTTTTT.

The rearrangement uses TRBV20-1 and TRBJ1-5; possible D gene TRBD1, 5 bases. This CDR3 spans 14 amino acids. Looked up from germline, CDR1 is DFQATT and CDR2 is SNEGSKA (reference sequence). V dropped 3 bases and J dropped 6 bases, with 15 bases sitting between them. The CDR3 nucleotides read TGCAGTGCTAGCACTCGGGGGGAGGGTCAGCCCCAGCATTTT. Translation gives CSASTRGEGQPQHF.

The CDR3 bases are TGTGCCAGCAGCGCGGGGGACCGATATTCACCCCTCCACTTT. Translation gives CASSAGDRYSPLHF. The chain links TRBV5-5 to TRBJ1-6, with D maybe TRBD1 (5 bases). Trimming left V 4 bases short and J 8 bases short, with 13 bases between. The CDR3 has 14 amino acids. Germline assignment: CDR1 SGHKS and CDR2 YYEKEE (reference sequence).

This clonotype was seen just once. The gene calls are TRBV12-5 and TRBJ1-6; 8 positions match TRBD1. The V and J ends lost 1 base and 5 bases, in that order; junction bases with no gene match: 4. Germline V gene lookup returns CDR1 LGHNT and CDR2 FRNRAP. CDR3 size: 16 residues. CDR3 bases: TGTGCTAGTGGTTTGGACAGGGGGTTAGATAATTCACCCCTCCACTTT. This encodes CASGLDRGLDNSPLHF.

This clonotype was detected a few times. The J gene is TRBJ2-2, the V gene TRBV9; D possibly corresponds to TRBD2 (6 bases). V was cut by 4 bases and J by 8 bases, with 12 bases left in between. This CDR3 has 13 amino acids. The germline CDR1 and CDR2 sequences are SGDLS and YYNGEE. The CDR3, as DNA: TGTGCCAGCAGCCCGGGCGGGACGGGGGAGCTGTTTTTT. Translating it yields CASSPGGTGELFF.

The CDR3 nucleotides are TGTGCCAGCAGCCAAGATCCCAGCGGGGGTGAGCAGTTCTTC. This gives the protein CASSQDPSGGEQFF. The rearrangement joins TRBV7-2 to TRBJ2-1; 8 bases are shared with TRBD2. After removal of 5 bases from V and 9 bases from J, the junction contained 9 bases not matched to a gene. The V gene's germline CDR1 is SGHTA and CDR2 FQGNSA. The CDR3 has 14 residues.

The chain has TRBV20-1 and TRBJ2-5; perhaps TRBD2 as D (6 bases). Trimming left V 0 bases short and J 10 bases short, with 9 bases between. The CDR3 is made up of 11 amino acids. Germline CDR1 reads DFQATT; CDR2 reads SNEGSKA (reference sequence). CDR3 residues: CSAREWGDQYF. CDR3 coding DNA: TGCAGTGCTAGAGAGTGGGGGGACCAGTACTTC.

On this clonotype itself: A much larger clone is a single base away; this may be a read error. The chain combines TRBV5-4 with TRBJ2-7; D is unclear. With the DNA end fitting TRBJ2-1 better, the J assignment may be wrong. Germline V gene data show CDR1 as SGHNT and CDR2 as YYREEE (reference sequence). The CDR3 has 15 amino acids. DNA of the CDR3: TGTGCCAGCAGCCCCGACTCGCGACCCCACAATGAGCAGTTCTTC. Protein sequence: CASSPDSRPHNEQFF.

The gene calls are TRBV7-2 and TRBJ1-1; TRBD1 is a possible D gene (5 bases). Germline V gene sequence: CDR1 SGHTA, CDR2 FQGNSA. The CDR3 spans 17 residues. V was trimmed by 0 bases and J by 0 bases, leaving 14 bases between them. CDR3 amino acids: CASSLAGWGRMNTEAFF. DNA for the CDR3: TGTGCCAGCAGCTTAGCTGGATGGGGACGGATGAACACTGAAGCTTTCTTT. Supplemented by reference TRBV7-2 and TRBJ1-1, the full variable domain reads GAGVSQSPSNKVTEKGKDVELRCDPISGHTALYWYRQSLGQGLEFLIYFQGNSAPDKSGLPSDRFSAERTGGSVSTLTIQRTQQEDSAVYLCASSLAGWGRMNTEAFFGQGTRLTVV.

V and J are TRBV9 and TRBJ2-1; D possibly matches TRBD1 or TRBD2 (6 bases each). The germline gives CDR1 SGDLS, CDR2 YYNGEE. This CDR3 spans 16 amino acids. V shed 0 bases and J shed 0 bases, with 10 bases lying between them. The CDR3 protein is CASSVEGGGSYNEQFF. In DNA form, the CDR3 reads TGTGCCAGCAGCGTAGAAGGGGGAGGCTCCTACAATGAGCAGTTCTTC.

The CDR3: CSARDHFGQSYEQYF. In DNA, the CDR3 is TGCAGTGCTAGAGACCACTTCGGACAGTCCTACGAGCAGTACTTC. The chain couples TRBV20-1 to TRBJ2-7; D may be TRBD1 (6 bases). The CDR3 length is 15 residues. The germline V gene has CDR1 DFQATT and CDR2 SNEGSKA (reference sequence). V was shortened by 0 bases and J by 1 base, with 13 bases between the two germline ends.

The V call is TRBV10-3, the J call TRBJ1-2, with 7 bases aligning to TRBD1. The germline CDR1 and CDR2 sequences are ENHRY and SYGVKD. The CDR3 is made up of 14 amino acids. V dropped 6 bases and J dropped 3; count of bases not matched to a gene: 7. The CDR3 DNA reads as TGTGCCATCAGAGGGGCAGGGGGAGACTATGGCTACACCTTC. It codes for CAIRGAGGDYGYTF.

The rearrangement links TRBV9 to TRBJ1-5; 7 nucleotides align to TRBD1. Germline lookup yields CDR1 SGDLS and CDR2 YYNGEE. CDR3 length equals 15 residues. Unmatched junction bases numbered 4, after V lost 0 bases and J lost 4 bases. CDR3 coding DNA: TGTGCCAGCAGCGTAGCAGGGGGGATAAATCAGCCCCAGCATTTT. Its protein is CASSVAGGINQPQHF.

The chain employs TRBV6-4 and TRBJ2-1; maybe TRBD2 (6 bases). The CDR3 runs to 16 residues. V was cut by 4 bases and J by 6 bases, with 19 bases left in between. The germline CDR1 and CDR2 sequences are MRHNA and SNTAGT. CDR3 loop: CASSAPGSGDRNEQFF. The CDR3 DNA is TGTGCCAGCAGTGCCCCAGGGTCGGGAGACCGCAATGAGCAGTTCTTC.

V is TRBV20-1 and J is TRBJ1-2; 10 bases agree with TRBD1. The CDR3 runs 15 residues. With 1 base clipped from V and 2 bases from J, the junction kept 4 bases outside the gene matches. Germline V gene lookup returns CDR1 DFQATT and CDR2 SNEGSKA (reference sequence). The CDR3 loop is CSARVGQGENYGYTF. The CDR3 DNA is TGCAGTGCTAGAGTCGGACAGGGGGAGAACTATGGCTACACCTTC.